The 5 T cell receptor beta chains in this list originate from one sample, sequenced in a study of cytomegalovirus exposure and HLA in healthy donors. The study ran its PCR with 60 Vbeta and 13 Jbeta primers. Produced via immunoSEQ multiplex PCR; TCRdb's table is partial and in-frame only. The table includes roughly 130,000 clones, 60% to 75% detected once. The sequenced material came from PBMCs. Receptor source: a woman between 45 and 65 years old in good health and CMV-seropositive.

J is TRBJ2-3 and V is TRBV9, with D perhaps matching TRBD2 (5 bases). V was trimmed by 0 bases and J by 6 bases, leaving 5 bases between them. This CDR3 spans 12 amino acids. The germline V gene has CDR1 SGDLS and CDR2 YYNGEE. CDR3 sequence (DNA): TGTGCCAGCAGCGTAGGCGGGGATACGCAGTATTTT. This gives the protein CASSVGGDTQYF.

The chain uses TRBV2 and TRBJ1-1, with TRBD1 as a possible D gene (5 bases). The V end was cut by 7 bases, the J end by 10 bases, with 22 bases between. CDR1 and CDR2 (germline): SNHLY, FYNNEI. The CDR3 is made up of 14 amino acids. DNA for the CDR3: TGTGCCAGCACCTACCTGAATCCCAGACAGCCAGCTTTCTTT. It yields the protein CASTYLNPRQPAFF.

This clone was seen a single time. The chain is built from TRBV7-2 and TRBJ2-5; 9 bases map to TRBD2. Germline CDR1 is SGHTA and CDR2 is FQGNSA. V lost 0 bases, J lost 6 bases, and 8 bases stayed unmatched. The CDR3 totals 16 residues. CDR3 nucleotides: TGTGCCAGCAGCTTAGCGGGCGGGGGGGCTCACCAGACCCAGTACTTC. It specifies CASSLAGGGAHQTQYF.

This clone was seen a handful of times. The chain recombines TRBV4-3 with TRBJ2-5; D perhaps matches TRBD2 (6 bases). The length of the CDR3 is 15 residues. Germline CDR1 is LGHNA and CDR2 is YSLEER. Trimming took off 0 bases at V and 4 bases at J, with 12 bases between the two ends. This CDR3 reads CASSQDRGVGETQYF. As DNA, the CDR3 is TGCGCCAGCAGCCAAGATCGCGGGGTTGGAGAGACCCAGTACTTC.

This clone was observed a few times. The V call is TRBV11-3, the J call TRBJ2-3; tentatively, D is TRBD1 (5 bases). The germline CDR1 and CDR2 sequences are SGHNT and YENEEA. V lost 5 bases, J lost 6 bases, and 12 bases lay in between. This CDR3 has 13 amino acids. CDR3 bases: TGTGCCAGCAGCCCCAGGGTCCCCGATACGCAGTATTTT. Its protein is CASSPRVPDTQYF.